This passage covers 29 T cell receptor beta chains from one sample sequenced in a study of shared clonotypes between healthy human individuals. Measured with immunoSEQ multiplex PCR; TCRdb has only the in-frame clones, and not every one. The repertoire consists of roughly 1 million clones, with about 77% occurring once and the leading ten covering about 1.5%. Sequencing was performed on memory CD4+ T cells sorted from blood. As for subset: CD45RA-negative fraction. These receptors came from a man between 18 and 29 years old in good health.

A remark on this clone: A much bigger clone sits one base away, suggesting this may be a read error. The rearrangement joins TRBV25-1 to TRBJ2-5; 7 positions agree with TRBD1. TRBJ2-7 matches the DNA end more closely, so the J call is doubtful. The CDR3 runs 14 residues. Per germline, CDR1 MGHDK and CDR2 SYGVNS. The CDR3 coding sequence is TGTGCCAGCAGCCGGACAGGAACCTCCTACGAGCAGTACTTC. This sequence encodes CASSRTGTSYEQYF.

V gene TRBV30 combines with J gene TRBJ2-5; a weak D match, TRBD2 (6 bases). CDR3 length: 14 residues. Germline-derived CDR1 and CDR2 are GTSNPN and SVGIG (reference sequence). V was pared by 2 bases and J by 3 bases, with 13 bases between. CDR3 sequence: CAWSQDGGEETQYF. CDR3 DNA: TGTGCCTGGAGTCAGGACGGCGGGGAAGAGACCCAGTACTTC.

V usage is TRBV6-1 and J usage is TRBJ2-5; D unresolved. The germline gives CDR1 MNHNS, CDR2 SASEGT. The CDR3 loop spans 12 amino acids. Trimming cost V 4 bases and J 7 bases, with 10 bases left between them. The CDR3 reads CASSAGIGTQYF. DNA for the CDR3: TGTGCCAGCAGTGCTGGGATTGGGACCCAGTACTTC.

This clone was seen a handful of times. The chain combines TRBV6-6 with TRBJ1-2; 7 positions agree with TRBD1. Germline V lookup: CDR1 MNHNY, CDR2 SVGAGI (reference sequence). The CDR3 has 14 amino acids. After removal of 4 bases from V and 2 bases from J, the junction contained 4 bases not matched to a gene. The CDR3 protein is CASSSLGQNYGYTF. Written as DNA, the CDR3 is TGTGCCAGCAGTTCGTTGGGACAGAACTATGGCTACACCTTC.

The chain uses TRBV2 and TRBJ1-6; D might be TRBD1 (5 bases). The CDR3 extends over 12 amino acids. Germline CDR1 reads SNHLY; CDR2 reads FYNNEI. The ends were cut back, 5 bases at V and 8 bases at J, with 7 bases in the middle. CDR3 nucleotide sequence: TGTGCCAGCAGTAAACAGGATTCACCCCTCCACTTT. Residues: CASSKQDSPLHF.

V gene TRBV4-3 combines with J gene TRBJ2-6; D not certain. Trimming removed 0 bases at V and 11 bases at J, with 8 bases between. The V gene's germline CDR1 is LGHNA and CDR2 YSLEER. The CDR3 loop spans 13 amino acids. The CDR3 region is CASSQDSGDVLTF. For the CDR3, the DNA is TGCGCCAGCAGCCAAGATTCAGGAGACGTCCTGACTTTC.

This clone was recorded only once. V is TRBV28 and J is TRBJ1-5, with D unresolved. V was pared by 5 bases and J by 0 bases, with 8 bases between. Germline values: CDR1 MDHEN, CDR2 SYDVKM. The CDR3 has 14 residues. CDR3 region: CASSPQDSNQPQHF. The CDR3 region has the DNA TGTGCCAGCAGTCCTCAGGATAGCAATCAGCCCCAGCATTTT.

The rearrangement links TRBV7-2 to TRBJ2-7; TRBD2 agrees at 11 bases. Per germline, CDR1 SGHTA and CDR2 FQGNSA. The CDR3 spans 15 residues. The ends lost 2 bases at V and 4 bases at J; junction bases unmatched: 4. The CDR3 region is CASSLRLAGGYEQYF. In DNA form, the CDR3 reads TGTGCCAGCAGCTTACGGCTAGCGGGGGGTTACGAGCAGTACTTC.

This clone was detected only a few times. The chain uses TRBV2 and TRBJ2-5; maybe TRBD1 (5 bases). The CDR3 is 13 residues long. V was shortened by 2 bases and J by 7 bases, with 11 bases between the two germline ends. Per the germline V gene, CDR1 is SNHLY and CDR2 is FYNNEI. For the CDR3, the DNA is TGTGCCAGCAGTGAAAGTCAGGGTGGGACCCAGTACTTC. It specifies CASSESQGGTQYF.

The chain is built from TRBV7-2 and TRBJ1-2; D might be TRBD1 (6 bases). Germline CDR1 is SGHTA and CDR2 is FQGNSA. The CDR3 sequence is 13 residues long. Trimming cost V 5 bases and J 2 bases, with 9 bases left between them. This chain's CDR3 is CASSDDRNYGYTF. The DNA of the CDR3 is TGTGCCAGCAGCGACGACAGGAACTATGGCTACACCTTC.

The V and J genes are TRBV7-9 and TRBJ2-7, with D perhaps matching TRBD2 (5 bases). This CDR3 region has 14 residues. The V end was cut by 2 bases, the J end by 0 bases, with 8 bases between. Per the germline V gene, CDR1 is SEHNR and CDR2 is FQNEAQ (reference sequence). The chain's CDR3 is CASSLQSGSYEQYF. For the CDR3, the DNA is TGTGCCAGCAGCTTACAGAGCGGCTCCTACGAGCAGTACTTC.

The chain recombines TRBV27 with TRBJ1-6, with D unresolved. There are 14 residues in the CDR3. V was cut by 5 bases and J by 7 bases, with 12 bases left in between. Germline CDR1 is MNHEY and CDR2 is SMNVEV (reference sequence). In DNA, the CDR3 is TGTGCCAGCAGTGTAAGGTTCGGAAATTCACCCCTCCACTTT. Amino acid sequence: CASSVRFGNSPLHF.

This chain links TRBV7-2 with TRBJ2-5; a possible D gene is TRBD2 (6 bases). V lost 5 bases and J lost 1, with 11 bases in between. CDR1 and CDR2 from the germline V gene are SGHTA and FQGNSA. This CDR3 is 14 amino acids long. The CDR3 DNA sequence: TGTGCCAGCAGCCCACCGGGACTCCAAGAGACCCAGTACTTC. This gives the protein CASSPPGLQETQYF.

The chain recombines TRBV6-5 with TRBJ1-4; no clear D. The CDR3 length is 12 residues. V was clipped by 4 bases and J by 8 bases, with 8 bases between them. Germline assignment: CDR1 MNHEY and CDR2 SVGAGI. CDR3 nucleotides: TGTGCCAGCAGTTCCCGTGGGGAAAAACTGTTTTTT. It codes for CASSSRGEKLFF.

This chain joins TRBV5-8 and TRBJ2-7, with TRBD2 matching 9 bases. The CDR3 extends over 14 amino acids. J gave up 2 bases and V 2 bases, and 2 bases lay outside the gene matches. Per the germline V gene, CDR1 is SGHTS and CDR2 is YDEGEE. The CDR3 nucleotides are TGTGCCAGCAGCTTTGTAGCGGGAGCCTACGAGCAGTACTTC. Encoded protein: CASSFVAGAYEQYF.

This sequence joins TRBV18 and TRBJ2-4; a weak D match, TRBD1 (5 bases). The CDR3 is 14 residues long. CDR1 KGHSH and CDR2 LQKENI come from the germline V gene. V was shortened by 6 bases and J by 1 base, with 10 bases between the two germline ends. The CDR3 sequence: CASSLPGAKNIQYF. The CDR3 nucleotides are TGTGCCAGCTCCCTCCCAGGGGCCAAAAACATTCAGTACTTC.

The chain links TRBV6-1 to TRBJ1-6; possible D gene TRBD1, 5 bases. The length of the CDR3 is 12 residues. The V gene lost 5 bases and the J gene lost 18 bases, with 17 bases spanning the gap. CDR1 and CDR2 (germline): MNHNS, SASEGT. Here the CDR3 reads CASSIRDSAYHF. DNA for the CDR3: TGTGCCAGCAGTATCCGGGACTCGGCCTACCACTTT.

Concerning this clone itself: A junction boundary mismatches the germline segment, possibly from a read error. This chain joins TRBV5-4 and TRBJ2-7, with 8 bases aligning to TRBD1. Germline CDR1 SGHNT, CDR2 YYREEE (reference sequence). The length of the CDR3 is 15 residues. The CDR3 protein is CAGSTSGTGTYEQYF. The CDR3 region has the DNA TGTGCCGGCAGCACCTCCGGGACAGGAACGTACGAGCAGTACTTC.

This sequence joins TRBV19 and TRBJ1-6; D may be TRBD1 (5 bases). This CDR3 region has 14 residues. Germline loops: CDR1 LNHDA, CDR2 SQIVND (reference sequence). V lost 7 bases and J lost 9, with 16 bases in between. The DNA for the CDR3 is TGTGCCAGTACCCTTCGGGGGAGTAGTTCACCCCTCCACTTT. Translation gives CASTLRGSSSPLHF.

V gene TRBV19 combines with J gene TRBJ1-1; no firm D call. In germline, CDR1 is LNHDA, CDR2 SQIVND (reference sequence). The CDR3 spans 16 residues. The ends were cut back, 6 bases at V and 1 base at J, with 18 bases in the middle. CDR3: CASSRSLDTKNTEAFF. CDR3 bases: TGTGCCAGTAGCCGAAGTCTTGACACGAAGAACACTGAAGCTTTCTTT.

CDR3 loop: CAINRSGGKNTGELFF. The CDR3 DNA is TGTGCCATCAACAGAAGCGGGGGGAAGAACACCGGGGAGCTGTTTTTT. This sequence joins TRBV10-3 and TRBJ2-2, with 9 positions matching TRBD2. V lost 7 bases, J lost 1 base, and 7 bases stayed unmatched. The CDR3 extends over 16 amino acids. The germline V gene has CDR1 ENHRY and CDR2 SYGVKD.

This clone was counted at least ten times. V is TRBV27 and J is TRBJ2-7, with TRBD1 matching 8 bases. This CDR3 has 15 amino acids. Germline V gene lookup returns CDR1 MNHEY and CDR2 SMNVEV (reference sequence). The ends lost 1 base at V and 3 bases at J; junction bases unmatched: 5. The CDR3 sequence is CASSLYWTGFYEQYF. The CDR3 coding sequence is TGTGCCAGCAGTTTATACTGGACAGGGTTCTACGAGCAGTACTTC.

The CDR3 region has the DNA TGTGCCAGCAGCTTTGGACAGGGAATTAAAGAGACCCAGTACTTC. It encodes CASSFGQGIKETQYF. V and J are TRBV5-4 and TRBJ2-5, with TRBD1 matching 8 bases. CDR1 and CDR2 (germline): SGHNT, YYREEE (reference sequence). CDR3 length: 15 amino acids. The junction had 6 bases not matched to a gene; V was cut back by 2 bases and J by 3 bases.

The chain recombines TRBV7-2 with TRBJ2-5, with D possibly being TRBD2 (6 bases). The length of the CDR3 is 14 residues. Germline lookup yields CDR1 SGHTA and CDR2 FQGNSA. The V gene lost 3 bases and the J gene lost 5 bases, with 13 bases spanning the gap. As DNA, the CDR3 is TGTGCCAGCAGCTTGAATAGCGGATGGGAGACCCAGTACTTC. Residues: CASSLNSGWETQYF. Full variable domain (remainder filled in from reference TRBV7-2 and TRBJ2-5): GAGVSQSPSNKVTEKGKDVELRCDPISGHTALYWYRQSLGQGLEFLIYFQGNSAPDKSGLPSDRFSAERTGGSVSTLTIQRTQQEDSAVYLCASSLNSGWETQYFGPGTRLLVL.

This chain connects TRBV28 to TRBJ2-1, with 7 bases identical to TRBD1. Germline V CDR1 and CDR2: MDHEN, SYDVKM. This CDR3 comprises 15 residues. J gave up 9 bases and V 6 bases, and 14 bases lay outside the gene matches. The CDR3 here is CASRSGDRERGEQFF. The DNA for the CDR3 is TGTGCCAGCAGGTCGGGCGACAGGGAGAGGGGTGAGCAGTTCTTC.

The sample holds one count of this clone. The J gene is TRBJ2-3, the V gene TRBV6-1; 7 bases are shared with TRBD2. The J segment lost 1 base and the V segment lost 3 bases, leaving 1 base of the junction unmatched. The CDR3 spans 14 residues. CDR1 and CDR2 from the germline V gene are MNHNS and SASEGT. The CDR3 DNA reads TGTGCCAGCAGTGACGCGGGAGGCACAGATACGCAGTATTTT. Protein sequence: CASSDAGGTDTQYF.

This clone occurred a few times. The chain links TRBV7-2 to TRBJ1-2, with 12 bases aligning to TRBD1. Per the germline V gene, CDR1 is SGHTA and CDR2 is FQGNSA. This CDR3 region has 16 residues. The J segment lost 8 bases and the V segment lost 1 base, leaving 8 bases of the junction unmatched. The CDR3 bases are TGTGCCAGCAGCTTAGTCCCCGGGACAGGGGGCGTAGGCTACACCTTC. Translated: CASSLVPGTGGVGYTF.

With respect to this clone: With a much larger clone just one base away, this may be a read error. The rearrangement joins TRBV7-8 to TRBJ2-5; unclear D gene. The CDR3 loop spans 12 amino acids. The V gene lost 1 base and the J gene lost 5 bases, with 5 bases spanning the gap. CDR1 SGHVS and CDR2 FQNEAQ come from the germline V gene. CDR3 amino acids: CASSLVGETQYF. For the CDR3, the DNA is TGTGCCAGCAGCTTAGTCGGGGAGACCCAGTACTTC.

Details on this clone: Other DNA sequences of this sample code for an identical CDR3. The genes are TRBV5-6 and TRBJ1-2, with D unresolved. The CDR3 runs to 13 residues. The V gene's germline CDR1 is SGHDT and CDR2 YYEEEE. The V end was cut by 0 bases, the J end by 4 bases, with 7 bases between. CDR3 sequence: CASSLAGIYGYTF. CDR3 sequence (DNA): TGTGCCAGCAGCTTGGCCGGGATCTATGGCTACACCTTC.